Below are 4 T cell receptor beta chains sequenced from a single sample in a study of neoadjuvant anti-PD-1 for oral cavity cancer. Sequenced by immunoSEQ multiplex PCR; TCRdb stores in-frame clones only, minus some. The sample lists about 20,000 clones, 65% to 85% occurring once. This specimen consisted of PBMCs, obtained before nivolumab (anti-PD-1) treatment. These receptors came from a person aged 35 to 85 with oral cavity squamous cell carcinoma.

The rearrangement links TRBV7-9 to TRBJ2-7; D unresolved. This CDR3 is built from 14 residues. V lost 3 bases, J lost 1 base, and 10 bases lay in between. Germline CDR1 SEHNR, CDR2 FQNEAQ (reference sequence). The CDR3 bases are TGTGCCAGCAGCTTGAGGAGCGCTTCCTACGAGCAGTACTTC. It specifies CASSLRSASYEQYF.

This sequence joins TRBV10-3 and TRBJ2-1, with D possibly TRBD2 on 5 matching bases. The CDR3 totals 14 residues. Germline values: CDR1 ENHRY, CDR2 SYGVKD. V was shortened by 6 bases and J by 8 bases, with 17 bases between the two germline ends. The CDR3 region is CAIRRAPGHDEQFF. The CDR3 region has the DNA TGTGCCATCAGGCGGGCTCCTGGGCATGATGAGCAGTTCTTC.

The chain couples TRBV25-1 to TRBJ2-7; D uncertain. The V end was cut by 4 bases, the J end by 3 bases, with 10 bases between. The germline V gene has CDR1 MGHDK and CDR2 SYGVNS. There are 13 residues in the CDR3. The CDR3 spells CASSVAGSYEQYF. As DNA, the CDR3 is TGTGCCAGCAGTGTGGCAGGTAGCTACGAGCAGTACTTC.

This chain joins TRBV21-1 and TRBJ1-4. TRBV21-1 is shown as a pseudogene. The CDR3 is 11 amino acids. CDR3: CASSLDEKLFF. The CDR3 coding sequence is TGTGCCAGCTCCCTCGATGAAAAACTGTTTTTT.